This TCR beta chain was identified during a study of blood T cell repertoires in COVID-19. Overall study context: The cDNA or gDNA used as material had been derived from T cells, B-cell-depleted T cells, or PBMCs.

As processed by the authors: The assay estimated nucleated cells by amplifying reference gene primers. Method: immunoSEQ multiplex PCR; TCRdb's copy keeps in-frame clones and lacks some. V, J and clone size are those of that table, while D and trimming were read from the DNA. The sample carries approximately 5,500 clones, around nine tenths recorded once. The specimen was peripheral blood. The receptor comes from a woman older than 75 with acute or convalescent COVID-19.

As DNA, the CDR3 is TGTGCCAGCAGTGCCCCCGGACAGGGAGGGTACCAGCCCCAGCATTTT. Amino acids: CASSAPGQGGYQPQHF. The chain links TRBV2 to TRBJ1-5, with 8 positions matching TRBD1. The CDR3 extends over 16 amino acids. J gave up 7 bases and V 4 bases, and 12 bases lay outside the gene matches. The germline CDR1 and CDR2 sequences are SNHLY and FYNNEI.